This T cell receptor beta chain was identified in a study of T-cell memory formation after mild COVID-19. A single record per CDR3 protein comes from TCRdb applying MiXCR to the 5' RACE reads. The repertoire holds roughly 170,000 distinct CDR3 sequences, with 18% as singletons. Germline V gene lookup returns CDR1 SGHRS and CDR2 YFSETQ. The CDR3 contains 16 residues. V was shortened by 4 bases and J by 0 bases, with 13 bases between the two germline ends. The sample holds a few counts of this clonotype. This TCR was sampled from a man aged 18 to 30 who had mild COVID-19 (a few samples of this study predate the infection). Cell type and time point are not known. J is TRBJ1-4 and V is TRBV5-1; D unresolved. The sequenced material came from PBMCs or a T cell subset sorted from them (not recorded which). CDR3: CASSREGSPTNEKLFF. CDR3 in DNA: TGCGCCAGCAGCCGGGAGGGCAGCCCAACTAATGAAAAACTGTTTTTT.